Listed below are T cell receptor beta chains from one sample, sequenced in a study of T cell responses to AZD1222 COVID-19 vaccine. Sequencing was performed with immunoSEQ multiplex PCR; in TCRdb, only in-frame clones are kept and a portion is missing. The table has over 100,000 clones, over 90% seen once; the top ten hold 5%. The starting material was peripheral blood, obtained on day 0 of AZD1222 vaccination. The origin of the receptors is an adult in good health. Each CDR3 is given with its conserved first and last residue. The D gene is left open where the match is weak. Expanded clones are given a class, and other clones once, few, many or no size at all.

CDR3nt | CDR3aa | d_gene | j_gene | v_gene | abundance
TGTGCCACCAGTGAAAGGGAGACAGTCTACAATGAGCAGTTCTTC | CATSERETVYNEQFF | . | TRBJ2-1 | TRBV24-1 | .
TGCGCCAGCAGCCGGGCCTTGAACACCGGGGAGCTGTTTTTT | CASSRALNTGELFF | . | TRBJ2-2 | TRBV5-1 | .
TGTGCCAGCAGTGTCTCCGATTCAGATACGCAGTATTTT | CASSVSDSDTQYF | . | TRBJ2-3 | TRBV6-4 | .
TGTGCCAGCAGCTCGTACGACAGGGGGAAGAGCTATGGCTACACCTTC | CASSSYDRGKSYGYTF | TRBD1 | TRBJ1-2 | TRBV7-2 | .
TGTGCCAGCTCACCAGGGCCCTTTAATCAGCCCCAGCATTTT | CASSPGPFNQPQHF | . | TRBJ1-5 | TRBV18 | .
TGTGCCAGTAGTATGGACCCGTACAATGAGCAGTTCTTC | CASSMDPYNEQFF | . | TRBJ2-1 | TRBV19 | .
TGCGCCAGCAGCTTGGGGGGAGGAAAAGAGACCCAGTACTTC | CASSLGGGKETQYF | . | TRBJ2-5 | TRBV5-1 | .
TGCGCCAGCAGCTCGACTAGCGGTACCTACGAGCAGTACTTC | CASSSTSGTYEQYF | TRBD2 | TRBJ2-7 | TRBV5-1 | medium-sized
TGTGCCAGCAGCCAAACAGGGTTGGGCAATCAGCCCCAGCATTTT | CASSQTGLGNQPQHF | . | TRBJ1-5 | TRBV3-1/TRBV3-2 | .
TGCGCCAGCAGCTTGGGCGGGACAGGGGACCAGCCCCAGCATTTT | CASSLGGTGDQPQHF | TRBD1 | TRBJ1-5 | TRBV5-1 | .
TGTGCCAGCAGCGTGGCGGCCCTCAATGAGCAGTTCTTC | CASSVAALNEQFF | . | TRBJ2-1 | TRBV9 | .
TGTGCCAGCAGCGGGAACAGGTACGAGCAGTACTTC | CASSGNRYEQYF | . | TRBJ2-7 | TRBV5-4 | .
TGTGCCAGCAGCCCGGGCCTTGGGTACGAGCAGTACTTC | CASSPGLGYEQYF | . | TRBJ2-7 | TRBV3-1/TRBV3-2 | .
TGCGCCAGCAGTGAGGGACAGGGCGGTGAGCAGTTCTTC | CASSEGQGGEQFF | TRBD1 | TRBJ2-1 | TRBV10-2 | once
TGCGCCAGCAGCCCGGGACAGGGGCAAGAGACCCAGTACTTC | CASSPGQGQETQYF | TRBD1 | TRBJ2-5 | TRBV5-1 | few
TGTGCCACCGGAACCAGGGTTCATTTGGTCTTC | CATGTRVHLVF | . | TRBJ2-1 | TRBV12-3/TRBV12-4 | .
TGTGCCAGCAGTGAATGGGTTGGACAGGGACATGGCTACACCTTC | CASSEWVGQGHGYTF | TRBD1 | TRBJ1-2 | TRBV6-1 | .
TGTGCCAGCAGCGGGCGAGGTAGGGCCGATGAGCAGTTCTTC | CASSGRGRADEQFF | . | TRBJ2-1 | TRBV9 | .
TGTGCCAGCAGTGCCAAAACCGGAGGAAATGAAAAACTGTTTTTT | CASSAKTGGNEKLFF | . | TRBJ1-4 | TRBV28 | .
TGTGCCAGCAGCAACTCAGGAAACACCATATATTTT | CASSNSGNTIYF | . | TRBJ1-3 | TRBV3-1/TRBV3-2 | .
TGTGCCTGGGGGAGACAGGGGGCGACCTATGGCTACACCTTC | CAWGRQGATYGYTF | TRBD1 | TRBJ1-2 | TRBV30 | .
TGCGCCAGCAGGGACAGGGGCAGTTCACCCCTCCACTTT | CASRDRGSSPLHF | TRBD1 | TRBJ1-6 | TRBV5-1 | once
TGTGCCAGCATCGGAGACAATCAGCCCCAGCATTTT | CASIGDNQPQHF | . | TRBJ1-5 | TRBV28 | .
TGTGCCAGCAGCAAAAGAGGACTAGCGGGAGCTGAGCAGTTCTTC | CASSKRGLAGAEQFF | TRBD2 | TRBJ2-1 | TRBV7-9 | .
TGTGCCAGCAGCTCGTTCGGGGGCTACACCTTC | CASSSFGGYTF | . | TRBJ1-2 | TRBV7-9 | .
TGTGCCAGCAGTTCGACTAGCGGGATGACCTACGAGCAGTACTTC | CASSSTSGMTYEQYF | TRBD2 | TRBJ2-7 | TRBV27 | .
TGTGCCAGCTCAACGGGAACAGGGGTTAATGAAAAACTGTTTTTT | CASSTGTGVNEKLFF | TRBD1 | TRBJ1-4 | TRBV18 | few
TGTGCCAGCAGCTACCAGAGGGGCTACAATGAGCAGTTCTTC | CASSYQRGYNEQFF | . | TRBJ2-1 | TRBV7-9 | .
TGTGCCAGTAGTATAAGAGAGGGGGGGACAGATACGCAGTATTTT | CASSIREGGTDTQYF | . | TRBJ2-3 | TRBV19 | .
TGCGCCAGCAGCCAATTACAGGGTAGCAATCAGCCCCAGCATTTT | CASSQLQGSNQPQHF | . | TRBJ1-5 | TRBV4-1 | .
TGTGCCAGCAGCCGAGTAGGGGCGGGACAGGGGGCGCGGGAGCAGTTCTTC | CASSRVGAGQGAREQFF | TRBD1 | TRBJ2-1 | TRBV7-8 | .
TGTGCCAGCAGCCCCCTCTCGGGACAGGGCGGCTATGGCTACACCTTC | CASSPLSGQGGYGYTF | TRBD1 | TRBJ1-2 | TRBV7-9 | .
TGTGCCACCAGTGACGTGGACAGGGCTTACAATGAGCAGTTCTTC | CATSDVDRAYNEQFF | TRBD1 | TRBJ2-1 | TRBV24-1 | .
TGTGCCATCAGCCGACATGGACTAGAAGAAGAGACCCAGTACTTC | CAISRHGLEEETQYF | TRBD2 | TRBJ2-5 | TRBV10-3 | .
TGCGCCAGCAGCTTGCGAGGACTGTCAACGGACACCATATATTTT | CASSLRGLSTDTIYF | . | TRBJ1-3 | TRBV5-1 | .
TGTGCCAGCAGTGGGACAGGGGGCACTGAAGCTTTCTTT | CASSGTGGTEAFF | TRBD1 | TRBJ1-1 | TRBV2 | .
TGTGCCAGCACCCCTTCGGCGGGAGCATACGAGCAGTACTTC | CASTPSAGAYEQYF | TRBD2 | TRBJ2-7 | TRBV7-9 | .
TGCGCCAGTAGTGGCCCAGTAGATACGCAGTATTTT | CASSGPVDTQYF | . | TRBJ2-3 | TRBV4-1 | .
TGCGCCAGCAGCCCGACCGGCGGGAGGGGAAATGAGCAGTTCTTC | CASSPTGGRGNEQFF | TRBD2 | TRBJ2-1 | TRBV5-1 | once
TGTGCCAGCCGGGACCCCTCGGACGAGCAGTACTTC | CASRDPSDEQYF | . | TRBJ2-7 | TRBV28 | .
TGTGCCAGCAGGCTTTCCGGACCCGGCGCCGAGCAGTACTTC | CASRLSGPGAEQYF | . | TRBJ2-7 | TRBV28 | .
TGTGCCAGCAGTTACCGTCGACAGGGGAAGGGGGATACGCAGTATTTT | CASSYRRQGKGDTQYF | TRBD1 | TRBJ2-3 | TRBV6-6 | .
TGTGCCTGGAGTCGGAACGGCAACAATGAAAAACTGTTTTTT | CAWSRNGNNEKLFF | . | TRBJ1-4 | TRBV30 | .
TGTGCCAGCAGCTTGGGGACAAACAATGAGCAGTTCTTC | CASSLGTNNEQFF | . | TRBJ2-1 | TRBV7-8 | .
TGTGCCAGCAGCTTTTCCCAGATCGGCTACACCTTC | CASSFSQIGYTF | . | TRBJ1-2 | TRBV5-4 | .
TGTGCCAGCTCACCCACAGGGGGCGGCCCCCGTAACACTGAAGCTTTCTTT | CASSPTGGGPRNTEAFF | TRBD1 | TRBJ1-1 | TRBV18 | .
TGTGCCAGCAGCTTAATCCGGGTTGGCACCGGGGAGCTGTTTTTT | CASSLIRVGTGELFF | . | TRBJ2-2 | TRBV7-8 | .
TGTGCCAGCTCACCATTTGAGGGCTCTGGAAACACCATATATTTT | CASSPFEGSGNTIYF | . | TRBJ1-3 | TRBV18 | .